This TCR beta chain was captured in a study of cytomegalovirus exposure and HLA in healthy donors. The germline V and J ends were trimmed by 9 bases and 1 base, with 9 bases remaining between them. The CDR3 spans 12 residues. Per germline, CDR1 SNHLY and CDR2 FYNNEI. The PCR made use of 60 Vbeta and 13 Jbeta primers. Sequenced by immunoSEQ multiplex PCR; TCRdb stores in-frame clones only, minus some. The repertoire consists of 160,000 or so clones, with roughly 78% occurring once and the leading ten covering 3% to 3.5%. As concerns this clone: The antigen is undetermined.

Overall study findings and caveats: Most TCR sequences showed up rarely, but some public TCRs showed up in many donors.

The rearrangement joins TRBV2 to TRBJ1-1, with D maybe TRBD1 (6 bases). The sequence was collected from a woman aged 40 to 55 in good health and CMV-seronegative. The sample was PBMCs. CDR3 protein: CARGQKNTEAFF. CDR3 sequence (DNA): TGTGCCAGGGGACAAAAGAACACTGAAGCTTTCTTT.